A selection of T cell receptor beta chains follows, all from one sample in a study of cytomegalovirus exposure and HLA in healthy donors. The protocol was immunoSEQ multiplex PCR, while the TCRdb copy is restricted to in-frame clones and leaves out a portion. Of over 150,000 clones in the sample, around three quarters were seen once. Specimen: PBMCs. The source is a man aged 40-49 years in good health and CMV-seronegative. The CDR3 runs from the conserved cysteine through the conserved F or W. D genes are given only for firm matches. Where a row states a size, it is once, few, many or the class of an expanded clone; other rows omit it.

J gene	clone size	CDR3 length	D gene	V gene	CDR3 protein	CDR3 DNA
TRBJ1-2	.	16	TRBD1	TRBV19	CASPSRAGQDNNGYTF	TGTGCCAGTCCCTCACGGGCGGGACAGGATAACAATGGCTACACCTTC
TRBJ2-7	once	15	.	TRBV10-3	CAIRDLAGVTYEQYF	TGTGCCATCAGGGATTTGGCAGGGGTAACCTACGAGCAGTACTTC
TRBJ2-7	.	12	.	TRBV30	CAWILASYEQYF	TGTGCCTGGATCCTGGCTTCCTACGAGCAGTACTTC
TRBJ2-1	.	15	TRBD2	TRBV6-5	CASSITSGQNNEQFF	TGTGCCAGCAGTATCACTAGCGGTCAGAACAATGAGCAGTTCTTC
TRBJ1-2	.	12	.	TRBV28	CASSPSRYGYTF	TGTGCCAGCAGCCCCTCCCGCTATGGCTACACCTTC
TRBJ2-1	.	17	TRBD2	TRBV5-1	CASSLPSTVAGYNEQFF	TGCGCCAGCAGCTTGCCTTCTACTGTAGCGGGGTACAATGAGCAGTTCTTC
TRBJ2-5	few	15	.	TRBV28	CASSGATGGLETQYF	TGTGCCAGCAGCGGGGCAACGGGGGGCTTAGAGACCCAGTACTTC
TRBJ2-3	.	14	.	TRBV11-3	CASSLRGAGDTQYF	TGTGCCAGCAGCTTACGGGGGGCTGGAGATACGCAGTATTTT
TRBJ2-7	once	13	.	TRBV18	CASSPYRLGEQYF	TGTGCCAGCTCACCATACAGGCTAGGGGAGCAGTACTTC
TRBJ2-1	.	14	TRBD1	TRBV6-5	CASTLGQGAFEQFF	TGTGCCAGCACTTTGGGACAGGGGGCCTTTGAGCAGTTCTTC
TRBJ2-2	few	14	.	TRBV28	CASSDPPRTGELFF	TGTGCCAGCAGCGACCCCCCTAGAACCGGGGAGCTGTTTTTT
TRBJ2-7	.	15	TRBD2	TRBV4-2	CASSQDAGLVVEQYF	TGTGCCAGCAGCCAAGACGCGGGACTAGTGGTCGAGCAGTACTTC
TRBJ2-2	.	13	TRBD1	TRBV27	CASSRTGPGELFF	TGTGCCAGCAGCCGGACAGGCCCCGGGGAGCTGTTTTTT
TRBJ1-1	few	14	TRBD1	TRBV2	CASSDRQGSTEAFF	TGTGCCAGCAGTGACAGACAGGGTAGCACTGAAGCTTTCTTT
TRBJ1-4	once	15	.	TRBV2	CASSEARGTNEKLFF	TGTGCCAGCAGTGAAGCGCGCGGGACGAATGAAAAACTGTTTTTT
TRBJ1-2	.	14	TRBD1	TRBV28	CASSSGTGGSGYTF	TGTGCCAGCAGTTCGGGCACAGGGGGAAGTGGCTACACCTTC
TRBJ1-2	.	13	TRBD1	TRBV29-1	CSVDSDRAVGYTF	TGCAGCGTTGATTCGGACAGGGCGGTAGGCTACACCTTC
TRBJ2-3	few	12	.	TRBV30	CAWRSGSFHQYF	TGTGCCTGGAGGAGTGGGAGCTTCCACCAGTATTTT
TRBJ2-7	.	14	.	TRBV27	CASSREGRNYEQYF	TGTGCCAGCAGTCGAGAGGGGAGGAACTACGAGCAGTACTTC
TRBJ1-6	.	13	.	TRBV6-1	CASALEADSPLHF	TGTGCCAGCGCCCTAGAAGCGGATTCACCCCTCCACTTT
TRBJ1-4	.	13	TRBD1	TRBV19	CASESRQGEKLFF	TGTGCCAGCGAGAGCAGACAGGGGGAAAAACTGTTTTTT
TRBJ2-7	.	13	TRBD1	TRBV28	CASSLTGVWEQYF	TGTGCCAGCAGTTTAACAGGGGTCTGGGAGCAGTACTTC
TRBJ2-5	.	13	.	TRBV5-8	CASRIGVGEDQYF	TGTGCCAGCAGGATTGGGGTCGGGGAGGACCAGTACTTC
TRBJ1-4	.	17	.	TRBV28	CASSLWDSKKKNEKLFF	TGTGCCAGCAGTTTATGGGACAGTAAGAAAAAGAATGAAAAACTGTTTTTT
TRBJ2-5	.	14	.	TRBV28	CASSSHRGGETQYF	TGTGCCAGCAGTTCTCACAGGGGGGGAGAGACCCAGTACTTC
TRBJ2-5	.	15	TRBD1	TRBV6-1	CASRDPGTAQETQYF	TGTGCCAGCAGGGATCCCGGGACAGCTCAAGAGACCCAGTACTTC
TRBJ1-1	.	13	.	TRBV5-1	CASCLRENTEAFF	TGCGCCAGCTGCTTAAGAGAGAACACTGAAGCTTTCTTT
TRBJ2-5	.	15	TRBD1	TRBV6-1	CASTSPRDSKETQYF	TGTGCCAGCACCAGTCCCCGGGACAGCAAAGAGACCCAGTACTTC
TRBJ2-1	.	14	.	TRBV9	CASSDKAGYGEQFF	TGTGCCAGCAGCGATAAGGCGGGATACGGTGAGCAGTTCTTC
TRBJ2-2	.	16	TRBD2	TRBV14	CASSRLAGANTGELFF	TGTGCCAGCAGCCGCCTAGCGGGAGCGAACACCGGGGAGCTGTTTTTT
TRBJ2-1	once	15	TRBD2	TRBV19	CASSIGTSGHNEQFF	TGTGCCAGTAGTATAGGGACTAGCGGCCACAATGAGCAGTTCTTC
TRBJ2-1	few	14	TRBD2	TRBV27	CASSRTSSYNEQFF	TGTGCCAGCAGCCGGACTAGTTCCTACAATGAGCAGTTCTTC
TRBJ2-1	.	13	TRBD1	TRBV29-1	CSVTFTGGSEQFF	TGCAGCGTTACGTTCACAGGGGGCTCTGAGCAGTTCTTC
TRBJ2-1	.	15	TRBD2	TRBV27	CASSHSGSGYNEQFF	TGTGCCAGCAGTCACAGCGGGAGTGGGTACAATGAGCAGTTCTTC
TRBJ2-2	.	14	.	TRBV11-1	CASSLVRNTGELFF	TGTGCCAGCAGCTTAGTTCGGAACACCGGGGAGCTGTTTTTT